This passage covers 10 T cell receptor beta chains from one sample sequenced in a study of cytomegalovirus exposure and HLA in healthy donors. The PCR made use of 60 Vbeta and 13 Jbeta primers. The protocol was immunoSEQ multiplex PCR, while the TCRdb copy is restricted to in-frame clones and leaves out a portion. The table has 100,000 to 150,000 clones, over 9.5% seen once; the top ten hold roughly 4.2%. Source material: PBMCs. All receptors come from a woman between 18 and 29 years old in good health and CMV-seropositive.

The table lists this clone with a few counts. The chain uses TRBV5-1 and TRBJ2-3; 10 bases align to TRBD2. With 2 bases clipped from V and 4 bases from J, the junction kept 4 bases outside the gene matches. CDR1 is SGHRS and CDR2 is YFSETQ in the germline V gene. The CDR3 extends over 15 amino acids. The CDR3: CASSLSGRVPDTQYF. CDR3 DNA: TGCGCCAGCAGCTTAAGCGGGAGGGTCCCAGATACGCAGTATTTT.

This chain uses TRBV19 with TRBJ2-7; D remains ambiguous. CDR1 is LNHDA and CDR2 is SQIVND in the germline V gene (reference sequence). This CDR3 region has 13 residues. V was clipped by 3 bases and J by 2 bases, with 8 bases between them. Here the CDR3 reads CASSMPGPYEQYF. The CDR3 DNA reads TGTGCCAGTAGTATGCCAGGCCCCTACGAGCAGTACTTC.

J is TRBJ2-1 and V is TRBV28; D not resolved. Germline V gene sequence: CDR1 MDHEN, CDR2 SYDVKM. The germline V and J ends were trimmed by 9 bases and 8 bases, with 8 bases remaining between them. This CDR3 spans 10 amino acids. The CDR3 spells CASQADEQFF. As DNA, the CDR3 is TGTGCCAGTCAGGCCGATGAGCAGTTCTTC.

The CDR3 protein is CASSVLIRQGAEAFF. Here the CDR3 DNA reads TGTGCCAGCAGTGTTCTAATCCGACAGGGCGCTGAAGCTTTCTTT. The gene calls are TRBV2 and TRBJ1-1; TRBD1 matches 7 bases. The ends lost 4 bases at V and 6 bases at J; junction bases unmatched: 11. The CDR3 is 15 amino acids. Germline V gene data show CDR1 as SNHLY and CDR2 as FYNNEI.

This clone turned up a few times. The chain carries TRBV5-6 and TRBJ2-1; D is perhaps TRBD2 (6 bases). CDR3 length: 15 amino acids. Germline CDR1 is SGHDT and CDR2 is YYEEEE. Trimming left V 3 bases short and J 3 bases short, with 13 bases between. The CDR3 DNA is TGTGCCAGCAGCTATCGGGACTTAGTCTACAATGAGCAGTTCTTC. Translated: CASSYRDLVYNEQFF. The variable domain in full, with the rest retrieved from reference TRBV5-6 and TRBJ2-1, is DAGVTQSPTHLIKTRGQQVTLRCSPKSGHDTVSWYQQALGQGPQFIFQYYEEEERQRGNFPDRFSGHQFPNYSSELNVNALLLGDSALYLCASSYRDLVYNEQFFGPGTRLTVL.

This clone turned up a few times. CDR3 sequence: CASSAREGSTDTQYF. The CDR3 region has the DNA TGTGCCAGCAGCGCGAGGGAAGGTAGCACAGATACGCAGTATTTT. This chain joins TRBV21-1 and TRBJ2-3; the DNA was not used to check the table's D call, TRBD2. TRBV21-1 counts as a pseudogene. This CDR3 region has 15 residues.

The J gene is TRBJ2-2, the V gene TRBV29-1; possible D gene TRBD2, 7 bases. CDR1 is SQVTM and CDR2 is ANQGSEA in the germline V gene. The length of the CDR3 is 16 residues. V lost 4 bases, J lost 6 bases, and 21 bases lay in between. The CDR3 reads CSVVGAWGRGAGELFF. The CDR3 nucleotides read TGCAGCGTTGTCGGGGCATGGGGGAGGGGGGCCGGGGAGCTGTTTTTT.

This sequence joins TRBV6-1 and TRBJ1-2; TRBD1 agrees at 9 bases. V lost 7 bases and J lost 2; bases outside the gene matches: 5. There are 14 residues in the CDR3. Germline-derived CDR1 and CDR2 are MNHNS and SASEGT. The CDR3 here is CASNMDRGNYGYTF. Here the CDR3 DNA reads TGTGCCAGCAACATGGACAGGGGAAACTATGGCTACACCTTC.

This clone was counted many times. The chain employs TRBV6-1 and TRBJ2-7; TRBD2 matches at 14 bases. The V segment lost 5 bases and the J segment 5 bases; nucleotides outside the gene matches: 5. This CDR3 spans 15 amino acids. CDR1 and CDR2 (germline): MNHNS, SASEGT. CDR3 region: CASSRLAGGRNEQYF. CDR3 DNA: TGTGCCAGCAGTAGACTAGCGGGAGGGAGGAACGAGCAGTACTTC.

In nucleotides, the CDR3 is TGTGCCTGGGAGAAGCTCTATGCTAACACTGAAGCTTTCTTT. Translated, it gives CAWEKLYANTEAFF. V gene TRBV30 combines with J gene TRBJ1-1; D unclear. The CDR3 runs 14 residues. Trimming pared 5 bases from V and 2 bases from J, leaving 15 bases between. Germline V gives CDR1 GTSNPN, CDR2 SVGIG (reference sequence).